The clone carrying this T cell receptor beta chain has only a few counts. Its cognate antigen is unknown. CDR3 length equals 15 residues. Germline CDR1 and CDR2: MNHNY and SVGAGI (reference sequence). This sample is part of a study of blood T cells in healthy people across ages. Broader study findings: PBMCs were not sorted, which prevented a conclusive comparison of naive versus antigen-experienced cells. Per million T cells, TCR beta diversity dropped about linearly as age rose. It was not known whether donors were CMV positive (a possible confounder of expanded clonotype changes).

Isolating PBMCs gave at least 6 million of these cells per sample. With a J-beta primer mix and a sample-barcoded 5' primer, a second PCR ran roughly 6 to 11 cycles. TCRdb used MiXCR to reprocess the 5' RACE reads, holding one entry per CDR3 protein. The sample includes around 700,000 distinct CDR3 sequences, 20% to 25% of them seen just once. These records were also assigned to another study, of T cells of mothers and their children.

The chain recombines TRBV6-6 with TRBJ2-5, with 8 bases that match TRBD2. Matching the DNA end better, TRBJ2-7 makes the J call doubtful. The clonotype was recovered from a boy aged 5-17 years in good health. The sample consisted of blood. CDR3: CASSSPGLGTYEQYF. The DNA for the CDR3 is TGTGCCAGCAGCTCCCCGGGACTAGGGACCTACGAGCAGTACTTC.